This TCR beta chain was sequenced in a study of monozygotic twins with inflammatory bowel disease. Germline loops: CDR1 LGHNA, CDR2 YNFKEQ. The CDR3 is made up of 11 amino acids. A total RNA quantity of 3500 ng went into each TCR library. With around 15 and 9 cycles respectively, two nested PCRs were carried out on TCRalpha and TCRbeta cDNA. Using the 5' RACE reads, TCRdb records one entry per CDR3 protein without DNA. The sample's table shows about 160,000 distinct CDR3 sequences. Each donor gave about 2.7 ml of peripheral blood. Findings of the study overall: A reduction in TCRbeta diversity (inverse Simpson) was seen in IBD patients relative to healthy co-twins.

In regard to this clonotype: The antigen is unknown.

Sequenced material: blood. V and J are TRBV4-2 and TRBJ2-5. The receptor's source is a human donor with ulcerative colitis or Crohn's disease, or a healthy co-twin of an affected twin (not recorded which). The CDR3 loop reads CASSHAQTQYF.